This record covers a single T cell receptor beta chain. Libraries were prepared by immunoSEQ multiplex PCR; TCRdb keeps only in-frame clonotypes and omits some of them. The top ten hold roughly 2.5% of the sample, which has tens of thousands of clones, about 96% seen once. The record originates from a study of T cell changes during pregnancy in multiple sclerosis. This sample comprised CD8+ T cells from peripheral blood mononuclear cells, obtained after pregnancy. The origin of this receptor is a female donor with multiple sclerosis, enrolled in a pregnancy study.

The CDR3 loop reads CASSLISHNEQFF. The CDR3 DNA is TGTGCCAGCAGCTTAATTTCTCACAATGAGCAGTTCTTC. The chain links TRBV7-8 to TRBJ2-1; D is undetermined. The length of the CDR3 is 13 residues. The ends were cut back, 2 bases at V and 5 bases at J, with 7 bases in the middle. CDR1 and CDR2 from the germline V gene are SGHVS and FQNEAQ.